Shown below are 26 T cell receptor beta chains from a single sample sequenced in a study of neurological immune-mediated disorders. One entry per CDR3 protein results from TCRdb running MiXCR on the 5' RACE reads. The repertoire holds under 70,000 distinct CDR3 sequences, with 3% to 4% as singletons. The sequenced sample consisted of PBMCs. These receptors were obtained from a woman in her fifties or sixties with multiple sclerosis.

This clonotype came up many times. The V and J genes are TRBV5-1 and TRBJ2-7, with a possible D match to TRBD1 (5 bases). Trimming removed 4 bases from V and 4 bases from J, with 30 bases in between. This CDR3 has 19 residues. The germline CDR1 and CDR2 sequences are SGHRS and YFSETQ. As DNA, the CDR3 is TGCGCCAGCAGCGGAACGACAGCCCAGGATCCTACCCGATATTACGAGCAGTACTTC. This sequence encodes CASSGTTAQDPTRYYEQYF.

A note on this clonotype: Its ends do not fully match the called genes, so a read error is possible. The chain combines TRBV7-2 with TRBJ1-6; TRBD1 matches 8 bases. The CDR3 totals 15 residues. Germline V gene sequence: CDR1 SGHTA, CDR2 FQGNSA. The CDR3 DNA is TGTGCCAGCAGCTCGGACAGGGCGGGTAATTCAACCCTCAACTTT. Amino acids: CASSSDRAGNSTLNF.

This clonotype was picked up many times. The CDR3 DNA is TGCGCCAGCAGCTTGGATATTGACAGGAGATATGGCTACACCTTC. Amino acids: CASSLDIDRRYGYTF. The V and J genes are TRBV5-1 and TRBJ1-2, with D possibly being TRBD1 (6 bases). Trimming left V 0 bases short and J 5 bases short, with 14 bases between. This CDR3 spans 15 amino acids. Germline CDR1 and CDR2: SGHRS and YFSETQ.

This clonotype appeared many times. The DNA of the CDR3 is TGCGCCAGCAGCCTAGTCTCGGGCGAAAACACTGAAGCTTTCTTT. It translates to CASSLVSGENTEAFF. The V gene is TRBV4-1, the J gene TRBJ1-1; D remains unclear. CDR3 length: 15 amino acids. The ends were cut back, 4 bases at V and 2 bases at J, with 14 bases in the middle. Germline values: CDR1 MGHRA, CDR2 YSYEKL.

This clonotype turned up a few times. This chain joins TRBV14 and TRBJ1-3, with a tentative D call TRBD1 (6 bases). The ends were cut back, 1 base at V and 2 bases at J, with 15 bases in the middle. Germline-derived CDR1 and CDR2 are SGHDN and FVKESK. This CDR3 is 17 amino acids long. This chain's CDR3 is CASSQARTDFTGNTIYF. The CDR3 nucleotides are TGTGCCAGCAGCCAAGCCCGGACAGACTTTACTGGAAACACCATATATTTT.

This clonotype came up many times. The chain links TRBV27 to TRBJ1-1, with 11 bases that match TRBD1. This CDR3 contains 15 residues. V shed 5 bases and J 5 bases; nucleotides not matched to a gene: 7. CDR1 is MNHEY and CDR2 is SMNVEV in the germline V gene (reference sequence). The CDR3 sequence: CASSLDRGQYTEAFF. The CDR3 nucleotides read TGTGCCAGCAGTCTGGACAGGGGGCAATATACTGAAGCTTTCTTT.

This clonotype was recorded many times. V usage is TRBV5-1 and J usage is TRBJ1-1; 8 bases map to TRBD1. The ends lost 3 bases at V and 1 base at J; junction bases unmatched: 8. Germline V gene data show CDR1 as SGHRS and CDR2 as YFSETQ. The CDR3 is 16 residues long. CDR3 loop: CASSSHPGQGNTEAFF. The CDR3 DNA follows: TGCGCCAGCAGCTCTCACCCCGGACAGGGGAACACTGAAGCTTTCTTT.

This clonotype appeared many times. J is TRBJ1-3 and V is TRBV9; TRBD1 matches 11 bases. The V gene's germline CDR1 is SGDLS and CDR2 YYNGEE. The CDR3 is 15 amino acids. The trim removed 3 bases at V and 6 bases at J, leaving 5 bases unmatched. For the CDR3, the DNA is TGTGCCAGCAGCGAAGACGGACAGGGGGCAAACACCATATATTTT. It translates to CASSEDGQGANTIYF.

In its sample, this clonotype was seen many times. J is TRBJ1-2 and V is TRBV28; tentatively, D is TRBD1 (6 bases). Looked up from germline, CDR1 is MDHEN and CDR2 is SYDVKM. Between the trimmed V and J ends, which lost 9 bases and 7 bases, there was a span of 18 bases. This CDR3 has 13 residues. DNA for the CDR3: TGTGCCAGAACCTGCAGGGGTTTAAGTGGCTACACCTTC. The encoded protein is CARTCRGLSGYTF.

This clonotype was picked up many times. The chain combines TRBV7-6 with TRBJ2-7, with 7 nucleotides matching TRBD2. Germline CDR1 reads SGHVS; CDR2 reads FNYEAQ. With 5 bases clipped from V and 3 bases from J, the junction kept 7 bases outside the gene matches. The length of the CDR3 is 14 residues. This CDR3 is CASSPTSEGYEQYF. The CDR3 nucleotides read TGTGCCAGCAGCCCCACTAGCGAGGGCTACGAGCAGTACTTC.

This clonotype was recorded at least ten times. The J gene is TRBJ2-1, the V gene TRBV4-3; D may correspond to TRBD1 or TRBD2 (6 bases each). Germline loops: CDR1 LGHNA, CDR2 YSLEER. Trimming removed 0 bases from V and 5 bases from J, with 14 bases in between. The CDR3 extends over 16 amino acids. The CDR3, as DNA: TGCGCCAGCAGCCAAGATAGGAGGGGGGCAAACAATGAGCAGTTCTTC. This sequence encodes CASSQDRRGANNEQFF.

In this sample, this clonotype turned up many times. The genes are TRBV27 and TRBJ1-1; 7 nucleotides agree with TRBD1. The germline V gene has CDR1 MNHEY and CDR2 SMNVEV (reference sequence). The V segment lost 6 bases and the J segment 1 base; nucleotides outside the gene matches: 14. There are 17 residues in the CDR3. The CDR3 nucleotides are TGTGCCAGCAGCACTCAGACAGGGACAGAGGGGAACACTGAAGCTTTCTTT. This translates into CASSTQTGTEGNTEAFF.

This clonotype was seen at least ten times. The DNA of the CDR3 is TGCGCCAGCAGCTTGGCGAGGGACGAGACCCAGTACTTC. Translating gives CASSLARDETQYF. The gene calls are TRBV5-1 and TRBJ2-5; TRBD1 or TRBD2 may be the D gene (5 bases each). The CDR3 runs 13 residues. CDR1 is SGHRS and CDR2 is YFSETQ in the germline V gene. V was cut by 0 bases and J by 5 bases, with 8 bases left in between.

This clonotype was recorded at least ten times. The chain is built from TRBV5-6 and TRBJ1-4, with D unclear. Germline-derived CDR1 and CDR2 are SGHDT and YYEEEE. Trimming removed 3 bases from V and 2 bases from J, with 8 bases in between. This CDR3 spans 14 amino acids. The CDR3 sequence: CASSSLRTNEKLFF. The CDR3 nucleotides are TGTGCCAGCAGCTCGTTACGGACTAATGAAAAACTGTTTTTT. Full variable domain (outside the CDR3, taken from reference TRBV5-6 and TRBJ1-4): DAGVTQSPTHLIKTRGQQVTLRCSPKSGHDTVSWYQQALGQGPQFIFQYYEEEERQRGNFPDRFSGHQFPNYSSELNVNALLLGDSALYLCASSSLRTNEKLFFGSGTQLSVL.

Many counts were recorded for this clonotype. The chain combines TRBV20-1 with TRBJ2-3; weak D call: TRBD1 (6 bases). CDR3 size: 14 residues. In germline, CDR1 is DFQATT, CDR2 SNEGSKA (reference sequence). Trimming took off 5 bases at V and 1 base at J, with 13 bases between the two ends. The CDR3 protein is CSARGPGGTDTQYF. The DNA for the CDR3 is TGCAGTGCTCGGGGTCCAGGGGGCACAGATACGCAGTATTTT.

This clonotype was counted ten times or more. The V and J genes are TRBV20-1 and TRBJ2-1; TRBD2 matches at 10 bases. This CDR3 comprises 15 residues. Germline V gene sequence: CDR1 DFQATT, CDR2 SNEGSKA (reference sequence). J lost 7 bases, V lost 7 bases, and 13 bases had no gene match. CDR3 nucleotides: TGCAGTGGTCTCACTCTAGCGGGAGCTCGGAATGAGCAGTTCTTC. Residues: CSGLTLAGARNEQFF.

This clonotype was seen at least ten times. This chain joins TRBV4-3 and TRBJ1-1; D unresolved. Per germline, CDR1 LGHNA and CDR2 YSLEER. Between the trimmed V and J ends, which lost 4 bases and 8 bases, there was a span of 14 bases. The CDR3 spans 13 residues. CDR3 sequence (DNA): TGCGCCAGCAGCCCTTATACCGGGAGGGAAGCTTTCTTT. Protein sequence: CASSPYTGREAFF.

Remarks on this clonotype: At one of its ends the junction is not consistent with the germline gene, which may arise from a read error. The chain is built from TRBV3-1 and TRBJ1-6; TRBD1 is a possible D gene (6 bases). The CDR3 is 14 residues long. Germline V lookup: CDR1 LGHDT, CDR2 YNNKEL (reference sequence). CDR3 in amino acids: CASKQGADNSTLNF. In DNA, the CDR3 is TGTGCCAGCAAACAGGGCGCGGATAATTCAACCCTCAACTTT.

This clonotype was observed at least ten times. V and J are TRBV7-9 and TRBJ2-5; no reliable D call. Germline V gene data show CDR1 as SEHNR and CDR2 as FQNEAQ (reference sequence). Trimming left V 5 bases short and J 0 bases short, with 4 bases between. The CDR3 spans 12 residues. DNA of the CDR3: TGTGCCAGCAGCCTGAACCAAGAGACCCAGTACTTC. The encoded protein is CASSLNQETQYF. The full variable domain, rest sourced from reference TRBV7-9 and TRBJ2-5, is DTGVSQNPRHKITKRGQNVTFRCDPISEHNRLYWYRQTLGQGPEFLTYFQNEAQLEKSRLLSDRFSAERPKGSFSTLEIQRTEQGDSAMYLCASSLNQETQYFGPGTRLLVL.

In this sample, this clonotype turned up many times. The V and J genes are TRBV7-2 and TRBJ1-1; D is unclear. The germline gives CDR1 SGHTA, CDR2 FQGNSA. The CDR3 has 13 amino acids. Trimming cost V 6 bases and J 3 bases, with 11 bases left between them. The CDR3 loop is CASRLSTYTEAFF. The CDR3 nucleotides read TGTGCCAGCAGGTTGAGTACGTACACTGAAGCTTTCTTT.

This clonotype was observed many times. The chain employs TRBV27 and TRBJ2-1; D perhaps matches TRBD2 (5 bases). The CDR3 totals 13 residues. Trimming stripped 3 bases from V and 5 bases from J, with 8 bases between. Germline V gives CDR1 MNHEY, CDR2 SMNVEV (reference sequence). The CDR3 loop reads CASSFGVDNEQFF. The CDR3 DNA follows: TGTGCCAGCAGTTTCGGGGTCGACAATGAGCAGTTCTTC.

This clonotype was seen many times. The gene calls are TRBV12-3 or TRBV12-4 and TRBJ1-5; no reliable D call. The CDR3 is 14 amino acids. Trimming removed 4 bases at V and 3 bases at J, with 10 bases between. CDR3: CASSSHGTNQPQHF. The CDR3 bases are TGTGCCAGCAGTTCCCACGGAACCAATCAGCCCCAGCATTTT.

This clonotype was seen many times. The chain uses TRBV24-1 and TRBJ2-1, with a tentative D call TRBD2 (5 bases). The CDR3 has 16 residues. The V gene lost 3 bases and the J gene lost 5 bases, with 16 bases spanning the gap. Per the germline V gene, CDR1 is KGHDR and CDR2 is SFDVKD. CDR3 coding DNA: TGTGCCACCAGTGATGAAGTCCATTCGGGGAACAATGAGCAGTTCTTC. Its protein product is CATSDEVHSGNNEQFF.

This clonotype came up many times. The chain links TRBV5-1 to TRBJ2-7, with 12 bases that match TRBD2. The CDR3 runs to 15 residues. The V gene's germline CDR1 is SGHRS and CDR2 YFSETQ. Germline trimming cut 1 base from V and 6 bases from J; bases unmatched to any gene: 5. CDR3 residues: CASSLTTSGSGEQYF. CDR3 sequence (DNA): TGCGCCAGCAGCTTGACGACTAGCGGGAGCGGCGAGCAGTACTTC.

This clonotype was seen many times. This chain uses TRBV5-1 with TRBJ2-3; D possibly corresponds to TRBD2 (5 bases). This CDR3 region has 15 residues. Germline-derived CDR1 and CDR2 are SGHRS and YFSETQ. V shed 1 base and J shed 2 bases, with 11 bases lying between them. This chain's CDR3 is CASSLLERPTDTQYF. The CDR3 DNA sequence: TGCGCCAGCAGCTTGTTGGAGCGGCCCACAGATACGCAGTATTTT.

This clonotype was seen repeatedly, ten times or more. The rearrangement joins TRBV7-2 to TRBJ2-7; TRBD2 is a possible D gene (6 bases). Germline CDR1 SGHTA, CDR2 FQGNSA. The length of the CDR3 is 14 residues. Trimming shortened V by 5 bases and J by 0 bases, and 11 bases separated the two germline ends. The chain's CDR3 is CASSPAGNSYEQYF. The CDR3 nucleotides are TGTGCCAGCAGCCCCGCGGGGAACTCCTACGAGCAGTACTTC. Complete variable domain (other parts from reference TRBV7-2 and TRBJ2-7): GAGVSQSPSNKVTEKGKDVELRCDPISGHTALYWYRQSLGQGLEFLIYFQGNSAPDKSGLPSDRFSAERTGGSVSTLTIQRTQQEDSAVYLCASSPAGNSYEQYFGPGTRLTVT.